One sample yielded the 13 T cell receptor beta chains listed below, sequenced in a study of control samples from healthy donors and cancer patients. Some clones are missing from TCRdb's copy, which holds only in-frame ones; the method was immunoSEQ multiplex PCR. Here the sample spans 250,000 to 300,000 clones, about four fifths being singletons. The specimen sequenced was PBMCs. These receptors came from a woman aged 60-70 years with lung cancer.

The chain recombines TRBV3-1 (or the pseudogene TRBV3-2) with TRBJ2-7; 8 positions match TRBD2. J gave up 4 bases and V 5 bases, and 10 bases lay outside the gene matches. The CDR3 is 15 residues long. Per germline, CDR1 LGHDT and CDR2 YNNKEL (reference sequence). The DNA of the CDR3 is TGTGCCAGCAGCGTTTCAAGCGGGGGAGGATACGAGCAGTACTTC. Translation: CASSVSSGGGYEQYF.

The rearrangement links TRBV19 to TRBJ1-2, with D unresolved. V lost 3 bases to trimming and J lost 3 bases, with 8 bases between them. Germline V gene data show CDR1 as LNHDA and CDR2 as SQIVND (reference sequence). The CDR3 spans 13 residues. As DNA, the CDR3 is TGTGCCAGTAGTATCAAGGGTCACTATGGCTACACCTTC. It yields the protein CASSIKGHYGYTF.

Written as DNA, the CDR3 is TGTGCCAGTCGCCCCCCCCTTTTGAACACTGAAGCTTTCTTT. Residues: CASRPPLLNTEAFF. The chain has TRBV19 and TRBJ1-1; no definite D call. Trimming left V 8 bases short and J 0 bases short, with 13 bases between. CDR1 is LNHDA, CDR2 SQIVND, per germline (reference sequence). The CDR3 runs 14 residues.

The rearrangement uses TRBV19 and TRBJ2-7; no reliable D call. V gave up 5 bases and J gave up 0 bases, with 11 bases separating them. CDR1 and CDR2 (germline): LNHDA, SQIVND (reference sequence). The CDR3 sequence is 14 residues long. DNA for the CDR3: TGTGCCAGTAGTCTTACTCTAATCTCCTACGAGCAGTACTTC. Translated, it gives CASSLTLISYEQYF.

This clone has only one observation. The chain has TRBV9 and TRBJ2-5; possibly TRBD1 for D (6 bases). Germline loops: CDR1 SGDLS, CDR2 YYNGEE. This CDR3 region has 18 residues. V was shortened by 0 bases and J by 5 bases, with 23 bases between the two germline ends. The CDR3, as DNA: TGTGCCAGCAGCGTAGGTTTAGGGGGTGGAGGAAACGCGGAGACCCAGTACTTC. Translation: CASSVGLGGGGNAETQYF.

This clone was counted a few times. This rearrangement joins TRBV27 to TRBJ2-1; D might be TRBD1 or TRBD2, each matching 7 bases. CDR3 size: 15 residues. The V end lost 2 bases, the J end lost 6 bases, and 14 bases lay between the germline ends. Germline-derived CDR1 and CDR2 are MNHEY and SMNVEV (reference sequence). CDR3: CASSLVTGEGNEQFF. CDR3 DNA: TGTGCCAGCAGTTTAGTCACAGGGGAGGGCAATGAGCAGTTCTTC.

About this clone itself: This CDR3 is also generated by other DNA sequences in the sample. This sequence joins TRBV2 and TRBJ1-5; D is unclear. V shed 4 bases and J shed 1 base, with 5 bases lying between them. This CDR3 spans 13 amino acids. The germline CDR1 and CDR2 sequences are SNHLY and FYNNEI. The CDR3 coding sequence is TGTGCCAGCAGTGCAGAGAGCAATCAGCCCCAGCATTTT. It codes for CASSAESNQPQHF.

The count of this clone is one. CDR3 residues: CASSLGTPEQFF. CDR3 nucleotides: TGTGCCAGCAGCTTGGGGACACCAGAGCAGTTCTTC. V gene TRBV5-6 combines with J gene TRBJ2-1; D possibly corresponds to TRBD1 (5 bases). The V end lost 0 bases, the J end lost 10 bases, and 8 bases lay between the germline ends. Looked up from germline, CDR1 is SGHDT and CDR2 is YYEEEE. The CDR3 contains 12 residues. Complete variable domain (other parts from reference TRBV5-6 and TRBJ2-1): DAGVTQSPTHLIKTRGQQVTLRCSPKSGHDTVSWYQQALGQGPQFIFQYYEEEERQRGNFPDRFSGHQFPNYSSELNVNALLLGDSALYLCASSLGTPEQFFGPGTRLTVL.

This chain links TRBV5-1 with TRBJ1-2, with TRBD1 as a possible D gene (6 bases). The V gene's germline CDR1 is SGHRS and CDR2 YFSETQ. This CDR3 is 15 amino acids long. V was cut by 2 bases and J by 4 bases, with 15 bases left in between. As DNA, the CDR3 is TGCGCCAGCAGCTTAAGCCCAGGGGAGGGCTATGGCTACACCTTC. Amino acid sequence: CASSLSPGEGYGYTF.

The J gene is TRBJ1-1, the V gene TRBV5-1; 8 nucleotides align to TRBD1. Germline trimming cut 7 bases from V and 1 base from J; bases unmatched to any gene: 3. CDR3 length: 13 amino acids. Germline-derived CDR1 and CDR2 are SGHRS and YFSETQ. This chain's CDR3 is CASCGQGNTEAFF. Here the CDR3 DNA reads TGCGCCAGCTGCGGACAGGGGAACACTGAAGCTTTCTTT.

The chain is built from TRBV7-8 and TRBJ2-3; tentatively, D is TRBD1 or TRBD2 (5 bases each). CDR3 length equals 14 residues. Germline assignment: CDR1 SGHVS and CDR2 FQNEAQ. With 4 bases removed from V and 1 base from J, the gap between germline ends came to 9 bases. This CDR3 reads CASSSGTGTDTQYF. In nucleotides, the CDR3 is TGTGCCAGCAGCTCAGGGACCGGCACAGATACGCAGTATTTT.

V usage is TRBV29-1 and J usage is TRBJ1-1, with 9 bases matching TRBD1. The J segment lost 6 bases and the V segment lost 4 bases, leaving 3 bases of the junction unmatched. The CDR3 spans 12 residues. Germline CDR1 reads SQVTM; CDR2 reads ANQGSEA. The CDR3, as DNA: TGCAGCGTTGCGGGACAGGGCCCTGAAGCTTTCTTT. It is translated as CSVAGQGPEAFF.

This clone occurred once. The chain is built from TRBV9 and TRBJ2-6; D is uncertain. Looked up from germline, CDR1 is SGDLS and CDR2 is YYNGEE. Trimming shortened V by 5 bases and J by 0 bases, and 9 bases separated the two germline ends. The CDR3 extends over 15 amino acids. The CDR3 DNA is TGTGCCAGCAGTATACAGAGCTCTGGGGCCAACGTCCTGACTTTC. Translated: CASSIQSSGANVLTF. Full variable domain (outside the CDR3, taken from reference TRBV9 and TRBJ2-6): DSGVTQTPKHLITATGQRVTLRCSPRSGDLSVYWYQQSLDQGLQFLIQYYNGEERAKGNILERFSAQQFPDLHSELNLSSLELGDSALYFCASSIQSSGANVLTFGAGSRLTVL.